This is a list of T cell receptor beta chains from one sample in a study of OX40 agonist ivuxolimab in advanced cancers. Using immunoSEQ multiplex PCR, the repertoire was profiled, and TCRdb retains in-frame clones only, with some absent. The repertoire holds about 35,000 clones, with 84% as singletons. The material was CD4+ or CD8+ T cells sorted from blood, obtained in a trial of the OX40 agonist ivuxolimab. These receptors were obtained from an adult with an advanced solid tumor such as melanoma, head and neck, liver or kidney cancer. The CDR3 runs from the conserved cysteine through the conserved F or W. D genes are given only for firm matches. Clone size is shown for a subset of rows, as once, few, many or a class of expanded clone.

clone_size: NA; v_call: TRBV19; cdr3_length: 12; d_call: NA; j_call: TRBJ2-5; cdr3_nt: TGTGCCAGTAGTCTAGGTGGTGGGACCCAGTACTTC; cdr3_aa: CASSLGGGTQYF
clone_size: NA; v_call: TRBV11-2; cdr3_length: 17; d_call: TRBD2; j_call: TRBJ2-2; cdr3_nt: TGTGCCAGCAGCATATTGGTGCTTTCGGGGGGCACCGGGGAGCTGTTTTTT; cdr3_aa: CASSILVLSGGTGELFF
clone_size: NA; v_call: TRBV6-6; cdr3_length: 16; d_call: TRBD1; j_call: TRBJ1-5; cdr3_nt: TGTGCCAGCAGTTCCCCCGGGACAGTTATCGATCAGCCCCAGCATTTT; cdr3_aa: CASSSPGTVIDQPQHF
clone_size: NA; v_call: TRBV6-1; cdr3_length: 14; d_call: NA; j_call: TRBJ1-4; cdr3_nt: TGTGCCAGCGAGGGGGGGTCCACTAATGAAAAACTGTTTTTT; cdr3_aa: CASEGGSTNEKLFF
clone_size: NA; v_call: TRBV5-5; cdr3_length: 14; d_call: TRBD2; j_call: TRBJ2-3; cdr3_nt: TGTGCCAGCAGCCACAGCGGGGTCACAGATACGCAGTATTTT; cdr3_aa: CASSHSGVTDTQYF
clone_size: NA; v_call: TRBV18; cdr3_length: 14; d_call: NA; j_call: TRBJ2-7; cdr3_nt: TGTGCCAGCTCCACCCAATCCAGGGAAACCGAGCAGTACTTC; cdr3_aa: CASSTQSRETEQYF
clone_size: NA; v_call: TRBV5-4; cdr3_length: 12; d_call: NA; j_call: TRBJ1-1; cdr3_nt: TGTGCCACCAGCAACGGGGGGACTGAAGCTTTCTTT; cdr3_aa: CATSNGGTEAFF
clone_size: NA; v_call: TRBV5-1; cdr3_length: 16; d_call: TRBD1; j_call: TRBJ2-7; cdr3_nt: TGCGCCAGCAGCTTGGCCGGGACAGGGGCGGCCTACGAGCAGTACTTC; cdr3_aa: CASSLAGTGAAYEQYF
clone_size: NA; v_call: TRBV11-3; cdr3_length: 16; d_call: TRBD1; j_call: TRBJ2-2; cdr3_nt: TGTGCCAGCAGCGGGACAGCCAACGCGGACACCGGGGAGCTGTTTTTT; cdr3_aa: CASSGTANADTGELFF
clone_size: medium-sized; v_call: TRBV2; cdr3_length: 19; d_call: NA; j_call: TRBJ2-1; cdr3_nt: TGTGCCAGCAGTGTATACCTTGATCCTTGGACTTCCCGAGGCAATGAGCAGTTCTTC; cdr3_aa: CASSVYLDPWTSRGNEQFF
clone_size: NA; v_call: TRBV10-3; cdr3_length: 15; d_call: TRBD1; j_call: TRBJ1-1; cdr3_nt: TGTGCCATCAGCGAGGCGACAGGGGGAGGAACTGAAGCTTTCTTT; cdr3_aa: CAISEATGGGTEAFF
clone_size: NA; v_call: TRBV7-8; cdr3_length: 16; d_call: NA; j_call: TRBJ2-4; cdr3_nt: TGTGCCAGCAGCTCACGACAGCTTCTAGCCAAAAACATTCAGTACTTC; cdr3_aa: CASSSRQLLAKNIQYF
clone_size: once; v_call: TRBV28; cdr3_length: 16; d_call: TRBD2; j_call: TRBJ2-7; cdr3_nt: TGTGCCAGCAGTTTATTATCGGGCGGGAGGGCCTACGAGCAGTACTTC; cdr3_aa: CASSLLSGGRAYEQYF
clone_size: NA; v_call: TRBV13; cdr3_length: 16; d_call: NA; j_call: TRBJ1-2; cdr3_nt: TGTGCCAGCAGCACCATGGGGGGGGCAGTTAGCTATGGCTACACCTTC; cdr3_aa: CASSTMGGAVSYGYTF
clone_size: once; v_call: TRBV28; cdr3_length: 14; d_call: NA; j_call: TRBJ2-2; cdr3_nt: TGTGCCAGCAGTGGCGGGGCGAACACCGGGGAGCTGTTTTTT; cdr3_aa: CASSGGANTGELFF
clone_size: NA; v_call: TRBV7-9; cdr3_length: 13; d_call: NA; j_call: TRBJ1-3; cdr3_nt: TGTGCCAGCAGTCAGAGCTCTGGAAACACCATATATTTT; cdr3_aa: CASSQSSGNTIYF
clone_size: few; v_call: TRBV6-5; cdr3_length: 15; d_call: TRBD2; j_call: TRBJ2-1; cdr3_nt: TGTGCCAGCAGTTACTACGGGGGGGCCAACAATGAGCAGTTCTTC; cdr3_aa: CASSYYGGANNEQFF
clone_size: NA; v_call: TRBV2; cdr3_length: 18; d_call: TRBD1; j_call: TRBJ2-6; cdr3_nt: TGTGCCAGCAGCCCCGGACAGGGGGCTGGATCTGGGGCCAACGTCCTGACTTTC; cdr3_aa: CASSPGQGAGSGANVLTF
clone_size: NA; v_call: TRBV30; cdr3_length: 17; d_call: TRBD2; j_call: TRBJ2-7; cdr3_nt: TGTGCCTGGACCTCGGGCCTAGCGGGAGGTGGCCTCTACGAGCAGTACTTC; cdr3_aa: CAWTSGLAGGGLYEQYF
clone_size: few; v_call: TRBV10-2; cdr3_length: 13; d_call: NA; j_call: TRBJ2-7; cdr3_nt: TGCGCCAGCACGCAGGGAGGTTTTTACGAGCAGTACTTC; cdr3_aa: CASTQGGFYEQYF
clone_size: NA; v_call: TRBV28; cdr3_length: 13; d_call: NA; j_call: TRBJ2-2; cdr3_nt: TGTGCGTTAAGGACGGCGAACACCGGGGAGCTGTTTTTT; cdr3_aa: CALRTANTGELFF
clone_size: NA; v_call: TRBV18; cdr3_length: 15; d_call: TRBD1; j_call: TRBJ1-3; cdr3_nt: TGTGCCAGCTCCACGGGACAGGGGGCCGGAAACACCATATATTTT; cdr3_aa: CASSTGQGAGNTIYF
clone_size: NA; v_call: TRBV5-3; cdr3_length: 14; d_call: NA; j_call: TRBJ2-7; cdr3_nt: TGTGCCAGAAGCACTCAGCGGGCGACCTACGAGCAGTACTTC; cdr3_aa: CARSTQRATYEQYF
clone_size: NA; v_call: TRBV2; cdr3_length: 15; d_call: TRBD2; j_call: TRBJ2-3; cdr3_nt: TGTGCCAGCACGGGACTAGCGGGAGTTAAAGATACGCAGTATTTT; cdr3_aa: CASTGLAGVKDTQYF
clone_size: NA; v_call: TRBV9; cdr3_length: 15; d_call: TRBD2; j_call: TRBJ2-7; cdr3_nt: TGTGCCAGCAGCGTAGAGGGGACTAGCGGGAACGAGCAGTACTTC; cdr3_aa: CASSVEGTSGNEQYF
clone_size: NA; v_call: TRBV4-1; cdr3_length: 13; d_call: NA; j_call: TRBJ2-4; cdr3_nt: TGCGCCAGCAGCCAACCCGGGATAGCGATTCAGTACTTC; cdr3_aa: CASSQPGIAIQYF
clone_size: once; v_call: TRBV5-1; cdr3_length: 13; d_call: NA; j_call: TRBJ2-7; cdr3_nt: TGCGCCAGCAGCTTGCGGGTAGAGTACGAGCAGTACTTC; cdr3_aa: CASSLRVEYEQYF
clone_size: medium-sized; v_call: TRBV28; cdr3_length: 13; d_call: NA; j_call: TRBJ1-2; cdr3_nt: TGTGCCAGCAGTCCGAGTGGGGCCGGGGGCTACACCTTC; cdr3_aa: CASSPSGAGGYTF
clone_size: NA; v_call: TRBV7-7; cdr3_length: 18; d_call: NA; j_call: TRBJ2-5; cdr3_nt: TGTGCCAGCAGCTCCCCGGCTCGACCGGAAGCGAAAAAAGAGACCCAGTACTTC; cdr3_aa: CASSSPARPEAKKETQYF
clone_size: NA; v_call: TRBV21-1; cdr3_length: 17; d_call: NA; j_call: TRBJ1-2; cdr3_nt: TGTGCCAGCAGCAAAGAGGGCACTGGGGACGCGACTTCTGGCTACACCTTC; cdr3_aa: CASSKEGTGDATSGYTF
clone_size: NA; v_call: TRBV19; cdr3_length: 15; d_call: NA; j_call: TRBJ1-2; cdr3_nt: TGTGCCAGTAGCCCGGTGGACCTTCAGGGCGGTGGCTACACCTTC; cdr3_aa: CASSPVDLQGGGYTF
clone_size: few; v_call: TRBV18; cdr3_length: 15; d_call: TRBD1; j_call: TRBJ1-6; cdr3_nt: TGTGCCAGCTCACTTCAGGGGGCGAATAATTCACCCCTCCACTTT; cdr3_aa: CASSLQGANNSPLHF
clone_size: NA; v_call: TRBV7-2; cdr3_length: 14; d_call: NA; j_call: TRBJ2-3; cdr3_nt: TGTGCCAGCAAGCTTGGGCGGGCCAGAGATACGCAGTATTTT; cdr3_aa: CASKLGRARDTQYF
clone_size: few; v_call: TRBV7-9; cdr3_length: 13; d_call: NA; j_call: TRBJ1-1; cdr3_nt: TGTGCCAGCAGCTTAGACATGAACACTGAAGCTTTCTTT; cdr3_aa: CASSLDMNTEAFF
clone_size: NA; v_call: TRBV14; cdr3_length: 15; d_call: TRBD1; j_call: TRBJ2-5; cdr3_nt: TGTGCCAGCAGCCGGGTTAGAGGGGGCGCGGAGACCCAGTACTTC; cdr3_aa: CASSRVRGGAETQYF
clone_size: NA; v_call: TRBV27; cdr3_length: 17; d_call: TRBD1; j_call: TRBJ1-2; cdr3_nt: TGTGCCACCGGGCGAGGGGACAGGGGGTCGAAGAACTATGGCTACACCTTC; cdr3_aa: CATGRGDRGSKNYGYTF
clone_size: NA; v_call: TRBV5-4; cdr3_length: 17; d_call: TRBD2; j_call: TRBJ2-7; cdr3_nt: TGTGCCAGCAGCTTGGGGACTAGCGGGACGACGCCCTACGAGCAGTACTTC; cdr3_aa: CASSLGTSGTTPYEQYF
clone_size: once; v_call: TRBV11-2; cdr3_length: 17; d_call: TRBD1; j_call: TRBJ2-7; cdr3_nt: TGTGCCAGCAGCTTAGCCCCTACAGGGGCTTTTTTCTACGAGCAGTACTTC; cdr3_aa: CASSLAPTGAFFYEQYF
clone_size: NA; v_call: TRBV2; cdr3_length: 15; d_call: TRBD2; j_call: TRBJ2-5; cdr3_nt: TGTGCCAGCAGGGGGCGGCTAGCGGGACTAGAGACCCAGTACTTC; cdr3_aa: CASRGRLAGLETQYF
clone_size: NA; v_call: TRBV6-5; cdr3_length: 16; d_call: NA; j_call: TRBJ2-7; cdr3_nt: TGTGCCAGCAGTTACTCGAGTACGGGCGGCACCTACGAGCAGTACTTC; cdr3_aa: CASSYSSTGGTYEQYF
clone_size: NA; v_call: TRBV6-6; cdr3_length: 16; d_call: TRBD1; j_call: TRBJ1-5; cdr3_nt: TGTGCCAGCAGTTATGAAGGACAGGGGGCTTTTCAGCCCCAGCATTTT; cdr3_aa: CASSYEGQGAFQPQHF
clone_size: once; v_call: TRBV5-1; cdr3_length: 14; d_call: NA; j_call: TRBJ1-1; cdr3_nt: TGCGCCAGCACCCTCCTGGGCGGGCGCACTGAAGCTTTCTTT; cdr3_aa: CASTLLGGRTEAFF
clone_size: NA; v_call: TRBV6-5; cdr3_length: 14; d_call: NA; j_call: TRBJ1-4; cdr3_nt: TGTGCCAGCAGGATGACATTAACTAATGAAAAACTGTTTTTT; cdr3_aa: CASRMTLTNEKLFF
clone_size: NA; v_call: TRBV14; cdr3_length: 15; d_call: NA; j_call: TRBJ1-4; cdr3_nt: TGTGCCAGCAGTCCAAGGGGTCGTAGAAATGAAAAACTGTTTTTT; cdr3_aa: CASSPRGRRNEKLFF
clone_size: NA; v_call: TRBV5-1; cdr3_length: 16; d_call: NA; j_call: TRBJ2-7; cdr3_nt: TGCGCCAGCAGCCCAATGCCGGGAGCTTTCTCCTACGAGCAGTACTTC; cdr3_aa: CASSPMPGAFSYEQYF
clone_size: NA; v_call: TRBV7-2; cdr3_length: 15; d_call: NA; j_call: TRBJ2-3; cdr3_nt: TGTGCCAGCAGCTTAGGTCCCGCCGCACCAGATACGCAGTATTTT; cdr3_aa: CASSLGPAAPDTQYF
clone_size: NA; v_call: TRBV5-4; cdr3_length: 15; d_call: TRBD2; j_call: TRBJ2-2; cdr3_nt: TGTGCCAGCAGCTTGTCGGGACTAAACACCGGGGAGCTGTTTTTT; cdr3_aa: CASSLSGLNTGELFF
clone_size: NA; v_call: TRBV10-3; cdr3_length: 12; d_call: NA; j_call: TRBJ2-3; cdr3_nt: TGTGCCATCAGTCGGAACACAGATACGCAGTATTTT; cdr3_aa: CAISRNTDTQYF
clone_size: NA; v_call: TRBV27; cdr3_length: 15; d_call: NA; j_call: TRBJ1-5; cdr3_nt: TGTGCCAGCAGTTTATCCACAGGGAAGAATCAGCCCCAGCATTTT; cdr3_aa: CASSLSTGKNQPQHF
clone_size: NA; v_call: TRBV9; cdr3_length: 16; d_call: NA; j_call: TRBJ2-2; cdr3_nt: TGTGCCAGCAGCGCCCGTAGGGGGAGCGGCACCGGGGAGCTGTTTTTT; cdr3_aa: CASSARRGSGTGELFF
clone_size: once; v_call: TRBV30; cdr3_length: 14; d_call: TRBD1; j_call: TRBJ2-5; cdr3_nt: TGTGCCTGGAGTGGGACAGGGGTTCTGGAGACCCAGTACTTC; cdr3_aa: CAWSGTGVLETQYF
clone_size: once; v_call: TRBV5-5; cdr3_length: 14; d_call: NA; j_call: TRBJ1-6; cdr3_nt: TGTGCCAGCAGCCAGGAGGTTTATGATTCACCCCTCCACTTT; cdr3_aa: CASSQEVYDSPLHF
clone_size: NA; v_call: TRBV5-1; cdr3_length: 16; d_call: NA; j_call: TRBJ1-6; cdr3_nt: TGCGCCAGCAGCTTTGACAGCAGAGGGATTAATTCACCCCTCCACTTT; cdr3_aa: CASSFDSRGINSPLHF
clone_size: NA; v_call: TRBV6-4; cdr3_length: 17; d_call: TRBD2; j_call: TRBJ2-2; cdr3_nt: TGTGCCAGCAGCACTCCGGCGGGGGTCCCGAACACCGGGGAGCTGTTTTTT; cdr3_aa: CASSTPAGVPNTGELFF
clone_size: once; v_call: TRBV19; cdr3_length: 16; d_call: TRBD1; j_call: TRBJ2-7; cdr3_nt: TGTGCCAGTAGTATGTACGGGACAGGGGGCGACTACGAGCAGTACTTC; cdr3_aa: CASSMYGTGGDYEQYF
clone_size: NA; v_call: TRBV9; cdr3_length: 15; d_call: TRBD1; j_call: TRBJ1-5; cdr3_nt: TGTGCCAGCAGCCCAGCCGGGACAGTCAATCAGCCCCAGCATTTT; cdr3_aa: CASSPAGTVNQPQHF
clone_size: NA; v_call: TRBV19; cdr3_length: 17; d_call: TRBD1; j_call: TRBJ1-6; cdr3_nt: TGTGCCAGTAGTATATCGGTACGACAGGGATATAATTCACCCCTCCACTTT; cdr3_aa: CASSISVRQGYNSPLHF
clone_size: NA; v_call: TRBV5-5; cdr3_length: 14; d_call: NA; j_call: TRBJ2-3; cdr3_nt: TGTGCCAGCAGCGCCCCGGGTAGCACAGATACGCAGTATTTT; cdr3_aa: CASSAPGSTDTQYF
clone_size: once; v_call: TRBV4-2; cdr3_length: 13; d_call: NA; j_call: TRBJ2-5; cdr3_nt: TGTGCCAGCAGCCAAGGACATCAAGAGACCCAGTACTTC; cdr3_aa: CASSQGHQETQYF
clone_size: NA; v_call: TRBV7-8; cdr3_length: 16; d_call: TRBD2; j_call: TRBJ2-1; cdr3_nt: TGTGCCAGCAGCTTAGCTACAGCGGGGGGCTACAATGAGCAGTTCTTC; cdr3_aa: CASSLATAGGYNEQFF